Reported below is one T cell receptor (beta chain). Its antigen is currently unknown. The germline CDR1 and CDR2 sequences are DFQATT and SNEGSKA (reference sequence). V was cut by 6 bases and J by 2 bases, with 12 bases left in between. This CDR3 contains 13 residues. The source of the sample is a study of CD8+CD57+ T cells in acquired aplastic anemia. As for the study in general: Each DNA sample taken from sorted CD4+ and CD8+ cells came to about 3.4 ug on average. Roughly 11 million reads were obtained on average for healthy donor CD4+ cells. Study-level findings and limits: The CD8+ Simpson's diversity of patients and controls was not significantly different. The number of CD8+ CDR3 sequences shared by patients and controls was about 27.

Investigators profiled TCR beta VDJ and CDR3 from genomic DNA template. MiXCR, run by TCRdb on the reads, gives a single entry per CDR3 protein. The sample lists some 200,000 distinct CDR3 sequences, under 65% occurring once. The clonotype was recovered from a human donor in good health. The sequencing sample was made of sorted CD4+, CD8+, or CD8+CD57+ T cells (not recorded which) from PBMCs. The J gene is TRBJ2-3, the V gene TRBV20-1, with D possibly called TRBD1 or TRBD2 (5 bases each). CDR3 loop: CSATGRDTDTQYF. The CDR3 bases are TGCAGTGCGACGGGACGGGACACAGATACGCAGTATTTT.